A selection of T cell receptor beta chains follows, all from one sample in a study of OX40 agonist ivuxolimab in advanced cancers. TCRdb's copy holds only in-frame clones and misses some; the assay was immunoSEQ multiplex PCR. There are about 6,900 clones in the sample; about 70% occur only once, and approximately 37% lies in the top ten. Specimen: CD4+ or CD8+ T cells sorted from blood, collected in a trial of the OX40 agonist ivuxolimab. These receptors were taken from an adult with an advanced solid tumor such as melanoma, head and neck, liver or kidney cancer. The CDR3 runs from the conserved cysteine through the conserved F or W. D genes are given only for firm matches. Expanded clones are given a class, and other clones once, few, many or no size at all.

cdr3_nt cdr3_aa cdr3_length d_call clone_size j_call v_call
TGTGCCAGCAGTGAGGCGACAGGGAGTTCACCCCTCCACTTT CASSEATGSSPLHF 14 TRBD1 - TRBJ1-6 TRBV6-1
TGCGCCAGCAGCTCCGACAGGGATTCCTACAATGAGCAGTTCTTC CASSSDRDSYNEQFF 15 TRBD1 - TRBJ2-1 TRBV5-1
TGCGCCAGCAGCCAGACGGACAGCTCCTACGAGCAGTACTTC CASSQTDSSYEQYF 14 - - TRBJ2-7 TRBV4-3
TGTGCCAGCAGCCGAGGGACTTCAAGTCGCAATGAGCAGTTCTTC CASSRGTSSRNEQFF 15 - - TRBJ2-1 TRBV6-5
TGTGCCAGCAGCTTGCCACGGGACAAGATTGACTATGGCTACACCTTC CASSLPRDKIDYGYTF 16 - once TRBJ1-2 TRBV5-4
TGTGCCAGTAGTCCACGCTCTAGCGGCGAGCAGTACTTC CASSPRSSGEQYF 13 TRBD2 once TRBJ2-7 TRBV19
TGTGCCAGCAGTGAATCGACAGGGGGAGTAGATACGCAGTATTTT CASSESTGGVDTQYF 15 TRBD1 few TRBJ2-3 TRBV6-4
TGTGCCAGTAGTGTAGGGACGGTCTATGGCTACACCTTC CASSVGTVYGYTF 13 - - TRBJ1-2 TRBV19
TGCGCCAGCAGCCTGGCGGCGGGAGGGCTGGCCGGGGAGCTGTTTTTT CASSLAAGGLAGELFF 16 TRBD2 - TRBJ2-2 TRBV5-1
TGTGCCAGCAGCTTCGGCATAGCCCTCTCCTACGAGCAGTACTTC CASSFGIALSYEQYF 15 - - TRBJ2-7 TRBV11-2
TGCGCCAGCAGCCAAGATGGGGAGGAGACTACAGATACGCAGTATTTT CASSQDGEETTDTQYF 16 - - TRBJ2-3 TRBV4-3
TGCGCCAGCAGTCACCGGGGGCTCAGGGAGACCCAGTACTTC CASSHRGLRETQYF 14 - - TRBJ2-5 TRBV23-1
TGTGCCACCAGCAGAGATCCCCCCGTTGAAGACACTGAAGCTTTCTTT CATSRDPPVEDTEAFF 16 - - TRBJ1-1 TRBV15
TGTGCCAGCAGTGAAGTAGGCTTTGGCGGAGAGCCCCAGCATTTT CASSEVGFGGEPQHF 15 - few TRBJ1-5 TRBV6-1
TGTGCCTGGATTAGCGCACCGAGCTCCTACAATGAGCAGTTCTTC CAWISAPSSYNEQFF 15 - once TRBJ2-1 TRBV30
TGTGCCAGAAGGGCACCAGGCTACACCTTC CARRAPGYTF 10 - - TRBJ1-2 TRBV9